These 31 T cell receptor beta chains were sequenced from one sample in a study of blood T cell repertoires in COVID-19. Sequencing used immunoSEQ multiplex PCR; TCRdb keeps in-frame clones, though not all of them. Counted here are tens of thousands of clones, roughly 85% occurring once; the ten biggest clones make up 5% to 5.5%. The sample was peripheral blood. All receptors come from a man aged 55 to 70 with acute or convalescent COVID-19.

The genes are TRBV6-1 and TRBJ1-4; perhaps TRBD1 as D (5 bases). This CDR3 has 16 residues. Germline CDR1 MNHNS, CDR2 SASEGT. Deletions cut 4 bases from V and 8 bases from J, with 20 bases between. The CDR3, as DNA: TGTGCCAGCAGTGGAAAACCGGGGGGTCCGAGAGAAAAACTGTTTTTT. Its translation: CASSGKPGGPREKLFF.

This sequence joins TRBV6-5 and TRBJ2-5; D uncertain. Germline V gene lookup returns CDR1 MNHEY and CDR2 SVGAGI. Trimming took 6 bases from V and 5 from J, leaving 4 bases between them. The CDR3 is 10 amino acids. In DNA, the CDR3 is TGTGCCAGCAGAGAGGAGACCCAGTACTTC. Residues: CASREETQYF.

The genes are TRBV4-3 and TRBJ1-4; the match to TRBD1 covers 7 bases. The CDR3 length is 16 residues. Unmatched junction bases numbered 9, after V lost 3 bases and J lost 5 bases. In germline, CDR1 is LGHNA, CDR2 YSLEER. The CDR3 region has the DNA TGCGCCAGCAGCCATAGAAAGGGGGCCTTAAATGAAAAACTGTTTTTT. It codes for CASSHRKGALNEKLFF.

The gene calls are TRBV5-4 and TRBJ2-7, with 14 bases lining up with TRBD2. In germline, CDR1 is SGHNT, CDR2 YYREEE (reference sequence). Germline trimming cut 3 bases from V and 3 bases from J; bases unmatched to any gene: 2. The length of the CDR3 is 15 residues. As DNA, the CDR3 is TGTGCCAGCAGCTCCGGGACTAGCGGGGGCTACGAGCAGTACTTC. Its protein is CASSSGTSGGYEQYF.

The chain combines TRBV19 with TRBJ2-5; D gene ambiguous. Trimming took 6 bases from V and 4 from J, leaving 6 bases between them. The CDR3 contains 11 residues. Germline assignment: CDR1 LNHDA and CDR2 SQIVND (reference sequence). CDR3 bases: TGTGCCAGTAGGTACAGAGAGACCCAGTACTTC. Its protein product is CASRYRETQYF.

The CDR3 protein is CASSLGGANTGELFF. For the CDR3, the DNA is TGTGCCAGCAGCTTGGGGGGGGCGAACACCGGGGAGCTGTTTTTT. The rearrangement uses TRBV7-2 and TRBJ2-2, with 7 bases aligning to TRBD2. Germline values: CDR1 SGHTA, CDR2 FQGNSA. CDR3 length: 15 amino acids. V was clipped by 3 bases and J by 0 bases; unmatched bases: 1.

This chain uses TRBV6-2 or TRBV6-3 with TRBJ2-3; D is perhaps TRBD1 (5 bases). Looked up from germline, CDR1 is MNHEY and CDR2 is SVGEGT. The germline V and J ends were trimmed by 5 bases and 6 bases, with 27 bases remaining between them. This CDR3 contains 18 residues. The DNA of the CDR3 is TGTGCCAGCAGTCCCGCCGACGGTCCCGACTGGGGCGTCGATACGCAGTATTTT. Translation: CASSPADGPDWGVDTQYF.

The chain joins TRBV11-2 to TRBJ2-7; TRBD2 aligns across 11 bases. CDR1 is SGHAT and CDR2 is FQNNGV in the germline V gene. CDR3 length: 16 amino acids. V lost 6 bases, J lost 1 base, and 8 bases stayed unmatched. The CDR3 sequence: CASSPLGLAGSYEQYF. The CDR3 bases are TGTGCCAGCAGTCCCCTTGGACTAGCGGGTTCCTACGAGCAGTACTTC.

CDR3 region: CACRFNYGYTF. DNA of the CDR3: TGTGCCTGCAGGTTCAACTATGGCTACACCTTC. The genes are TRBV30 and TRBJ1-2, with unresolved D. V lost 6 bases and J 2 bases, leaving 7 bases between the germline ends. The germline gives CDR1 GTSNPN, CDR2 SVGIG (reference sequence). This CDR3 is 11 amino acids long.

V is TRBV5-1 and J is TRBJ1-3; maybe TRBD1 (6 bases). The CDR3 covers 15 residues. From germline, CDR1 is SGHRS and CDR2 YFSETQ. Between the trimmed V and J ends, which lost 3 bases and 0 bases, there was a span of 10 bases. This chain's CDR3 is CASSSGHGSGNTIYF. The CDR3 nucleotides are TGCGCCAGCAGCTCGGGACACGGCTCTGGAAACACCATATATTTT.

CDR3 DNA: TGTGCCAGCAGTGAACTTACAGCTACTAACTATGGCTACACCTTC. As protein: CASSELTATNYGYTF. The rearrangement uses TRBV6-1 and TRBJ1-2; D remains unclear. CDR1 and CDR2 from the germline V gene are MNHNS and SASEGT. This CDR3 is 15 amino acids long. The germline V and J ends were trimmed by 2 bases and 0 bases, with 10 bases remaining between them.

CDR3 sequence: CASSTVAGGTDTQYF. The CDR3 DNA sequence: TGTGCCAGTAGTACCGTGGCGGGGGGCACAGATACGCAGTATTTT. The chain joins TRBV19 to TRBJ2-3; 7 nucleotides line up with TRBD2. Germline V gives CDR1 LNHDA, CDR2 SQIVND (reference sequence). V trimming: 4 bases; J trimming: 1 base; junction bases outside the gene matches: 5. There are 15 residues in the CDR3.

The chain uses TRBV6-5 and TRBJ1-2; D unclear. The germline gives CDR1 MNHEY, CDR2 SVGAGI. V was clipped by 0 bases and J by 4 bases, with 9 bases between them. The CDR3 runs to 14 residues. This CDR3 reads CASSYSGRAYGYTF. As DNA, the CDR3 is TGTGCCAGCAGTTACTCAGGGCGGGCCTATGGCTACACCTTC.

The chain recombines TRBV7-8 with TRBJ1-5, with D possibly matching TRBD1 (5 bases). The CDR3 sequence is 15 residues long. The V end was cut by 5 bases, the J end by 6 bases, with 17 bases between. The germline gives CDR1 SGHVS, CDR2 FQNEAQ. The DNA of the CDR3 is TGTGCCAGCAGCCAACTCTCCATGCAGGGTCAGCCCCAGCATTTT. Amino acids: CASSQLSMQGQPQHF.

This clone was found once. The chain has TRBV3-1 (or the pseudogene TRBV3-2) and TRBJ1-4; D uncertain. CDR3 length equals 18 residues. V lost 3 bases and J lost 0, with 17 bases in between. Germline CDR1 is LGHDT and CDR2 is YNNKEL (reference sequence). The CDR3 loop is CASSQDGVWGATNEKLFF. DNA of the CDR3: TGTGCCAGCAGCCAGGACGGGGTGTGGGGAGCAACTAATGAAAAACTGTTTTTT.

CDR3 nucleotide sequence: TGCAGCGTTGAACTTTGGCGGATGAACACTGAAGCTTTCTTT. Amino acid sequence: CSVELWRMNTEAFF. The J gene is TRBJ1-1, the V gene TRBV29-1; D is ambiguous. V lost 2 bases, J lost 0 bases, and 10 bases lay in between. The CDR3 runs to 14 residues. Germline V gene sequence: CDR1 SQVTM, CDR2 ANQGSEA.

The chain has TRBV11-2 and TRBJ1-6; unclear D gene. The germline V and J ends were trimmed by 0 bases and 7 bases, with 4 bases remaining between them. CDR1 SGHAT and CDR2 FQNNGV come from the germline V gene. CDR3 length equals 13 residues. The CDR3 coding sequence is TGTGCCAGCAGCTTAGATCCAAATTCACCCCTCCACTTT. The encoded protein is CASSLDPNSPLHF.

The chain links TRBV7-8 to TRBJ2-5; TRBD2 matches at 9 bases. This CDR3 region has 21 residues. The germline CDR1 and CDR2 sequences are SGHVS and FQNEAQ. Trimming cost V 5 bases and J 2 bases; bases outside gene matches: 24. The CDR3 is CASSPDRGVAVAGDNQETQYF. CDR3 DNA: TGTGCCAGCAGCCCCGACCGGGGTGTGGCGGTAGCGGGGGATAATCAAGAGACCCAGTACTTC.

The chain recombines TRBV18 with TRBJ2-2; weak D call: TRBD1 (6 bases). This CDR3 contains 16 residues. Germline-derived CDR1 and CDR2 are KGHSH and LQKENI. Trimming stripped 2 bases from V and 2 bases from J, with 12 bases between. The CDR3: CASSPIGTKNTGELFF. The CDR3, as DNA: TGTGCCAGCTCACCAATAGGGACAAAAAACACCGGGGAGCTGTTTTTT.

This clone was seen only once. J is TRBJ1-2 and V is TRBV7-2; D is possibly TRBD1 (6 bases). V was cut by 0 bases and J by 8 bases, with 10 bases left in between. The CDR3 length is 13 residues. The germline V gene has CDR1 SGHTA and CDR2 FQGNSA. CDR3 in DNA: TGTGCCAGCAGCTTAGCATCAGGGGTCGGCTACACCTTC. Residues: CASSLASGVGYTF.

The rearrangement uses TRBV27 and TRBJ1-2, with 11 bases identical to TRBD1. V dropped 5 bases and J dropped 7; count of bases not matched to a gene: 3. CDR1 and CDR2 (germline): MNHEY, SMNVEV (reference sequence). The CDR3 consists of 13 residues. The chain's CDR3 is CASSGQGAGGYTF. The DNA for the CDR3 is TGTGCCAGCAGTGGACAGGGGGCGGGTGGCTACACCTTC.

This clone was seen just once. The chain employs TRBV18 and TRBJ2-7; no clear D gene. Germline values: CDR1 KGHSH, CDR2 LQKENI. The CDR3 contains 15 residues. Deletions cut 8 bases from V and 0 bases from J, with 17 bases between. CDR3 amino acids: CASVPAGSSSYEQYF. CDR3 nucleotide sequence: TGTGCCAGCGTCCCAGCCGGGTCTTCCTCCTACGAGCAGTACTTC.

A few counts support this clone. The rearrangement uses TRBV3-1 (or the pseudogene TRBV3-2) and TRBJ1-1; the D gene is possibly TRBD1 (6 bases). The germline V gene has CDR1 LGHDT and CDR2 YNNKEL (reference sequence). This CDR3 contains 14 residues. The germline V and J ends were trimmed by 1 base and 0 bases, with 6 bases remaining between them. CDR3: CASSQGTVNTEAFF. In DNA form, the CDR3 reads TGTGCCAGCAGCCAAGGGACAGTGAACACTGAAGCTTTCTTT.

This clone was seen only once. The rearrangement uses TRBV3-1 (or the pseudogene TRBV3-2) and TRBJ1-2; unclear D gene. Trimming removed 2 bases at V and 4 bases at J, with 17 bases between. Germline CDR1 LGHDT, CDR2 YNNKEL (reference sequence). This CDR3 is built from 16 residues. Here the CDR3 DNA reads TGTGCCAGCAGCCAAATCTCTTTCTTTGGTAGCTATGGCTACACCTTC. Translated, it gives CASSQISFFGSYGYTF.

This clone has just a few counts. The chain is built from TRBV18 and TRBJ2-4; TRBD1 matches 10 bases. Germline V lookup: CDR1 KGHSH, CDR2 LQKENI. The trim removed 2 bases at V and 5 bases at J, leaving 3 bases unmatched. The length of the CDR3 is 15 residues. CDR3 sequence: CASSPSTGGENIQYF. The DNA for the CDR3 is TGTGCCAGCTCACCATCGACAGGGGGCGAAAACATTCAGTACTTC.

This rearrangement joins TRBV5-1 to TRBJ2-7, with no clear D. CDR3 length equals 12 residues. CDR1 and CDR2 (germline): SGHRS, YFSETQ. With 2 bases removed from V and 7 bases from J, the gap between germline ends came to 10 bases. CDR3 coding DNA: TGCGCCAGCAGCTTTGGGCTTGGGGAGCAGTACTTC. It yields the protein CASSFGLGEQYF.

The count of this clone is one. This chain joins TRBV4-3 and TRBJ2-1; the match to TRBD1 covers 8 bases. CDR1 and CDR2 from the germline V gene are LGHNA and YSLEER. This CDR3 is 15 amino acids long. V shed 8 bases and J 4 bases; nucleotides not matched to a gene: 10. CDR3 sequence (DNA): TGCGCCAGCGGGGACACAGGGGGTCGGTACAATGAGCAGTTCTTC. Its protein is CASGDTGGRYNEQFF.

V and J are TRBV30 and TRBJ1-2, with 10 bases aligning to TRBD1. CDR3 length equals 14 residues. From germline, CDR1 is GTSNPN and CDR2 SVGIG (reference sequence). V shed 0 bases and J 6 bases; nucleotides not matched to a gene: 4. CDR3 in DNA: TGTGCCTGGAGTGTTATCGGGACAGGGGATGGCTACACCTTC. Its translation is CAWSVIGTGDGYTF.

The J gene is TRBJ1-1, the V gene TRBV4-2; D gene ambiguous. Germline V gene sequence: CDR1 LGHNA, CDR2 YNFKEQ. The CDR3 length is 15 residues. Trimming stripped 1 base from V and 7 bases from J, with 16 bases between. The CDR3 sequence: CASSQGGYRPDEAFF. Here the CDR3 DNA reads TGTGCCAGCAGCCAAGGAGGTTATCGGCCGGATGAAGCTTTCTTT.

The table lists this clone with a count of one. The rearrangement uses TRBV11-3 and TRBJ1-3; D gene unclear. Looked up from germline, CDR1 is SGHNT and CDR2 is YENEEA. The CDR3 spans 13 residues. Trimming pared 3 bases from V and 3 bases from J, leaving 6 bases between. This chain's CDR3 is CASSLNSGNTIYF. CDR3 sequence (DNA): TGTGCCAGCAGCTTGAACAGTGGAAACACCATATATTTT.

This rearrangement joins TRBV29-1 to TRBJ2-3; D is unclear. Trimming took 6 bases from V and 7 from J, leaving 8 bases between them. Per the germline V gene, CDR1 is SQVTM and CDR2 is ANQGSEA. CDR3 size: 10 residues. For the CDR3, the DNA is TGCAGCGTCATCGGGTATACGCAGTATTTT. Residues: CSVIGYTQYF.